Listed below are T cell receptor beta chains from one sample, sequenced in a study of cytomegalovirus exposure and HLA in healthy donors. Some clones are missing from TCRdb's copy, which holds only in-frame ones; the method was immunoSEQ multiplex PCR. The table records about 55,000 clones, roughly 77% of them present only once. The sequencing input was PBMCs. Every receptor here comes from a female donor in good health and CMV-seronegative. Both conserved end residues are part of each CDR3. A D gene is named only where the DNA matches it firmly. For some rows the clone size is stated as once, few or many, or as a class when expanded; others skip it.

j_gene	v_gene	abundance	d_gene	CDR3aa	CDR3nt
TRBJ1-1	TRBV4-3	-	-	CASSQDITVNTEAFF	TGCGCCAGCAGCCAAGATATAACAGTGAACACTGAAGCTTTCTTT
TRBJ2-5	TRBV19	-	TRBD1	CASSTGKNQQGASWSQYF	TGTGCCAGTAGTACCGGAAAAAATCAACAGGGGGCGAGCTGGTCCCAGTACTTC
TRBJ1-4	TRBV30	-	-	CAWTGDNEKLFF	TGTGCCTGGACAGGGGATAATGAAAAACTGTTTTTT
TRBJ2-5	TRBV5-6	medium-sized	-	CASSLLGTLQETQYF	TGTGCCAGCAGTCTTCTCGGGACTCTCCAAGAGACCCAGTACTTC
TRBJ2-5	TRBV5-4	few	-	CASSSESMPGGLETQYF	TGTGCCAGCAGCTCCGAGAGTATGCCAGGGGGGTTAGAGACCCAGTACTTC
TRBJ1-4	TRBV7-3	-	-	CASSLGTGENEKLFF	TGTGCCAGCAGCTTAGGTACAGGCGAGAATGAAAAACTGTTTTTT
TRBJ1-1	TRBV6-5	-	TRBD1	CASRGRTGGSTEAFF	TGTGCCAGTCGGGGCCGGACAGGGGGATCCACTGAAGCTTTCTTT
TRBJ2-7	TRBV19	few	TRBD1	CASSQGQAYEQYF	TGTGCCAGTAGTCAGGGACAGGCCTACGAGCAGTACTTC
TRBJ1-5	TRBV10-2	-	-	CASSGGNQRPQHF	TGCGCCAGCAGTGGAGGGAATCAGCGGCCCCAGCATTTT
TRBJ2-7	TRBV18	-	TRBD1	CASSLEWTGGYEQYF	TGTGCCAGCTCACTTGAATGGACAGGGGGCTACGAGCAGTACTTC
TRBJ2-7	TRBV9	-	TRBD1	CASSGQDRGLGEQYF	TGTGCCAGCAGCGGCCAGGACAGGGGTTTAGGCGAGCAGTACTTC
TRBJ2-2	TRBV19	-	TRBD1	CASDREMRKDTGELFF	TGTGCCAGTGACAGGGAGATGAGAAAGGACACCGGGGAGCTGTTTTTT
TRBJ1-5	TRBV2	-	-	CASRAKTGSVQPQHF	TGTGCCAGCAGAGCGAAGACAGGCTCGGTTCAGCCCCAGCATTTT
TRBJ2-5	TRBV2	-	-	CASRDSLSQETQYF	TGTGCCAGCAGAGACAGCCTCTCTCAAGAGACCCAGTACTTC
TRBJ1-6	TRBV6-5	-	-	CASSYSSLQPLHF	TGTGCCAGCAGTTATTCGTCGCTTCAGCCCCTCCACTTT
TRBJ2-7	TRBV2	-	-	CASSQNPRSGVYYEQYF	TGTGCCAGCAGTCAAAACCCTCGTAGCGGAGTCTACTACGAGCAGTACTTC
TRBJ2-7	TRBV7-2	once	-	CASSPGAYEQYF	TGTGCCAGCAGCCCGGGGGCCTACGAGCAGTACTTC
TRBJ1-1	TRBV6-1	-	-	CASSETGSNTEAFF	TGTGCCAGCAGTGAAACAGGGTCGAACACTGAAGCTTTCTTT
TRBJ2-5	TRBV30	-	-	CAWSTSPGETQYF	TGTGCCTGGAGTACGAGCCCCGGAGAGACCCAGTACTTC
TRBJ2-2	TRBV2	-	TRBD1	CASRIHGTAGELFF	TGTGCCAGCAGGATACACGGGACAGCTGGGGAGCTGTTTTTT
TRBJ1-2	TRBV9	-	-	CASSVGYDGGANYGYTF	TGTGCCAGCAGCGTAGGGTACGACGGGGGGGCGAACTATGGCTACACCTTC
TRBJ2-5	TRBV20-1	-	TRBD2	CSWGGRETQYF	TGCAGCTGGGGGGGTCGGGAGACCCAGTACTTC
TRBJ2-2	TRBV5-1	-	-	CASSGGTPNTGELFF	TGCGCCAGCAGCGGCGGGACTCCGAACACCGGGGAGCTGTTTTTT